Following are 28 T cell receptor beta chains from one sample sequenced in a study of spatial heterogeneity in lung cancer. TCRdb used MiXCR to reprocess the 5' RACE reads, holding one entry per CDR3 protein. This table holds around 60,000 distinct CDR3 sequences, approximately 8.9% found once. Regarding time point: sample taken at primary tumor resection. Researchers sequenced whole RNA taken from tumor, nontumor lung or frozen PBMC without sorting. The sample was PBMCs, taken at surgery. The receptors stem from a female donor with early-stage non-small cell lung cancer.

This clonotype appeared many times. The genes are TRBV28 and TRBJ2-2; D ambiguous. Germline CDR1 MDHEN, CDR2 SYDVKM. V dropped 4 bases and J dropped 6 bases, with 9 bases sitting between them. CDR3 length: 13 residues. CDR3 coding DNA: TGTGCCAGCAGTTCCGTTTTTGCCGGGGAGCTGTTTTTT. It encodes CASSSVFAGELFF. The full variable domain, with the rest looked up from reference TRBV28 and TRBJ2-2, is DVKVTQSSRYLVKRTGEKVFLECVQDMDHENMFWYRQDPGLGLRLIYFSYDVKMKEKGDIPEGYSVSREKKERFSLILESASTNQTSMYLCASSSVFAGELFFGEGSRLTVL.

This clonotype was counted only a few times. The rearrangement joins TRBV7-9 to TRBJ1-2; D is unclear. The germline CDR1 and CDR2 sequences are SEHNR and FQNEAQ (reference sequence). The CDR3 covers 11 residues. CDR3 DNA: TGTGCTTTGGAGGTTCCCTATGGCTACACCTTC. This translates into CALEVPYGYTF.

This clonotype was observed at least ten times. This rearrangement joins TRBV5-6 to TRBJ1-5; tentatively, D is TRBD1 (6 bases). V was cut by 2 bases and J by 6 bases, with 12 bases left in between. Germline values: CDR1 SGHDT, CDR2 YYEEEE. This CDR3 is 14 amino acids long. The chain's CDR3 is CASSLGDNFQPQHF. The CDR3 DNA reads TGTGCCAGCAGCTTAGGGGACAATTTTCAGCCCCAGCATTTT.

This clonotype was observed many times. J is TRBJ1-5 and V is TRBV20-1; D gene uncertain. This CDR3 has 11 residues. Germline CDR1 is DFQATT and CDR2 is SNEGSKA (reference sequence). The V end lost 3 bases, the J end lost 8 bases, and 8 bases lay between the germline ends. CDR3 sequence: CSARATEPQHF. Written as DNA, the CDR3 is TGCAGTGCTAGGGCCACAGAGCCCCAGCATTTT.

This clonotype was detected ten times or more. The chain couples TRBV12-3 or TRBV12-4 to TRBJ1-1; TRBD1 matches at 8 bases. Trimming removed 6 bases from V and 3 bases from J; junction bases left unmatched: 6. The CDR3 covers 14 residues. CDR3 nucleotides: TGTGCCAGCAGCTCAGGGGGCGCGGACACTGAAGCTTTCTTT. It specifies CASSSGGADTEAFF.

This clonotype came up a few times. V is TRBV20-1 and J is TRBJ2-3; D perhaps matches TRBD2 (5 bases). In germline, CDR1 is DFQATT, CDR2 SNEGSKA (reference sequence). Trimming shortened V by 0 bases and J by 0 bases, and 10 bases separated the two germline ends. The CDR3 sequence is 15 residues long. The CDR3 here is CSARDGADSTDTQYF. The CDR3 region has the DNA TGCAGTGCTAGAGATGGAGCGGATAGCACAGATACGCAGTATTTT.

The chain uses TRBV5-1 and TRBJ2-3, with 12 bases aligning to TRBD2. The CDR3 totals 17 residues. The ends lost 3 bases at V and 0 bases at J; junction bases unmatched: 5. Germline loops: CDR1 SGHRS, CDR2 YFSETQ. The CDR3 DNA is TGCGCCAGCAGCTCGAAGACTAGCGGGGGAAGCACAGATACGCAGTATTTT. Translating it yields CASSSKTSGGSTDTQYF.

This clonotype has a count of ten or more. The CDR3 DNA follows: TGTGCCATAGGGACTAGCGACTCGTTTAGCACAGATACGCAGTATTTT. This translates into CAIGTSDSFSTDTQYF. The chain joins TRBV10-3 to TRBJ2-3, with 10 bases identical to TRBD2. V lost 9 bases to trimming and J lost 0 bases; unmatched junction nucleotides: 9. The CDR3 length is 16 residues. Germline CDR1 reads ENHRY; CDR2 reads SYGVKD.

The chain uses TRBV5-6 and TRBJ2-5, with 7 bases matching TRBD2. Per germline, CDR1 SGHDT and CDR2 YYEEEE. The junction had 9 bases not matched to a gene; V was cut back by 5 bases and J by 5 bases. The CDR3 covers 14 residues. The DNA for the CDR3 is TGTGCCAGCAGGGAGCGGGGCAGGGAGGAGACCCAGTACTTC. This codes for CASRERGREETQYF.

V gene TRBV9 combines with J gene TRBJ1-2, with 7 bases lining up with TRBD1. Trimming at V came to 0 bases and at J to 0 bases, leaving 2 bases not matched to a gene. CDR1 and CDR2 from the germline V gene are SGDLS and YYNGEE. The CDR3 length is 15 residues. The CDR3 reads CASSVVQGANYGYTF. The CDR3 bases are TGTGCCAGCAGCGTAGTCCAGGGGGCTAACTATGGCTACACCTTC. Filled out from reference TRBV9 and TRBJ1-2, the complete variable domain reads DSGVTQTPKHLITATGQRVTLRCSPRSGDLSVYWYQQSLDQGLQFLIQYYNGEERAKGNILERFSAQQFPDLHSELNLSSLELGDSALYFCASSVVQGANYGYTFGSGTRLTVV.

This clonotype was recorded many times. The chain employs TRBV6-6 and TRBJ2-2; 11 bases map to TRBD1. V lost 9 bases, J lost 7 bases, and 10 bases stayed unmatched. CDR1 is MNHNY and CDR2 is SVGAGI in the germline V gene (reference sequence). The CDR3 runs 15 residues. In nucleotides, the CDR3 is TGTGCCAGTATTACCGGACAGGGGGCGGTCGGGGAGCTGTTTTTT. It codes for CASITGQGAVGELFF.

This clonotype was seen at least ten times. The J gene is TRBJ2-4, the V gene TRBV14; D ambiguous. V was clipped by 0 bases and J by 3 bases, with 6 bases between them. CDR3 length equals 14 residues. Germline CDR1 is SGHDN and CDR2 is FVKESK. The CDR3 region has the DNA TGTGCCAGCAGCCAAGATAGGCACAAAAACATTCAGTACTTC. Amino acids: CASSQDRHKNIQYF.

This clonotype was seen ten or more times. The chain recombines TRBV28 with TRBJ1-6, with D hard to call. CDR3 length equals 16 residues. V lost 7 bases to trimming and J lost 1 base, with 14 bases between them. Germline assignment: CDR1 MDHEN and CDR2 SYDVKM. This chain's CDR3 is CASITEAGSYNSPLHF. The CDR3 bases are TGTGCCAGCATCACCGAGGCGGGATCCTATAATTCACCCCTCCACTTT.

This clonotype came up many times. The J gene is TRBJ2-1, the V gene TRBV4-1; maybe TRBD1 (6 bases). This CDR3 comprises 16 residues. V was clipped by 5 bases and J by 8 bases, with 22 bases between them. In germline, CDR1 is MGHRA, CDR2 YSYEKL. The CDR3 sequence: CASSKTLQGKTDEQFF. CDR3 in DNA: TGCGCCAGCAGCAAAACCTTGCAGGGGAAGACGGATGAGCAGTTCTTC.

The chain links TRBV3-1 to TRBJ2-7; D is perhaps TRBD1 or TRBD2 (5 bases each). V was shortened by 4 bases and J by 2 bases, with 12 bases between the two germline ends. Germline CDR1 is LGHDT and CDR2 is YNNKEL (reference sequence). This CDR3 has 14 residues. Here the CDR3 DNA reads TGTGCCAGCAGCCCAGGGACGGGACCCTACGAGCAGTACTTC. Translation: CASSPGTGPYEQYF.

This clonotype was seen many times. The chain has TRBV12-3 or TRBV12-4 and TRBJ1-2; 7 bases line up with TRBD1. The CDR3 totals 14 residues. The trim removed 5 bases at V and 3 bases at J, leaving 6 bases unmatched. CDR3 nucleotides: TGTGCCAGCAGTCGACAGGGTTTGGACTATGGCTACACCTTC. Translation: CASSRQGLDYGYTF.

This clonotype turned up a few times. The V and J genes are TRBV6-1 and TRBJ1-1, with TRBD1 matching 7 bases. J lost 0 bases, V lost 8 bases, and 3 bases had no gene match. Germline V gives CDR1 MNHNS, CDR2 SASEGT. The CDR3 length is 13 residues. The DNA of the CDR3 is TGTGCCAGCCAGGGACAGATGAACACTGAAGCTTTCTTT. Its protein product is CASQGQMNTEAFF.

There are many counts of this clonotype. This CDR3 is CASSRGARDTQYF. The CDR3 bases are TGCGCCAGCAGTAGAGGGGCCCGAGATACGCAGTATTTT. The chain links TRBV10-2 to TRBJ2-3, with D possibly called TRBD1 or TRBD2 (5 bases each). V lost 5 bases and J lost 5, with 11 bases in between. Germline loops: CDR1 WSHSY, CDR2 SAAADI. The CDR3 spans 13 residues.

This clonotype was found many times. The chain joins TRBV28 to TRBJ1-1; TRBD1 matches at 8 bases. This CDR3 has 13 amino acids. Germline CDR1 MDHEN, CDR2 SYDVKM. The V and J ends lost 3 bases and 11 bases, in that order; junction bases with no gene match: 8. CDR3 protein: CASSFPAGGRAFF. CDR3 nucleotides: TGTGCCAGCAGTTTCCCCGCAGGGGGCCGGGCTTTCTTT.

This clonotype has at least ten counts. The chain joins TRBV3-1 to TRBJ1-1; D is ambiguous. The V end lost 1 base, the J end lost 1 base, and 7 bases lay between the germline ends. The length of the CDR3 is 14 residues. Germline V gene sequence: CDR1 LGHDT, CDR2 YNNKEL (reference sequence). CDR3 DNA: TGTGCCAGCAGCCAAGCCCAAGGGAACACTGAAGCTTTCTTT. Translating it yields CASSQAQGNTEAFF. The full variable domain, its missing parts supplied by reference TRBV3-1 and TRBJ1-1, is DTAVSQTPKYLVTQMGNDKSIKCEQNLGHDTMYWYKQDSKKFLKIMFSYNNKELIINETVPNRFSPKSPDKAHLNLHINSLELGDSAVYFCASSQAQGNTEAFFGQGTRLTVV.

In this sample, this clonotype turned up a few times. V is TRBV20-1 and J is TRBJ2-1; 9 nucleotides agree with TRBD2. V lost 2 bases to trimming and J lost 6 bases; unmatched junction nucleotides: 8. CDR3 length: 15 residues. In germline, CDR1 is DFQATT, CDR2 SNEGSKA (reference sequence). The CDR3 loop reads CSARPGTSPSNEQFF. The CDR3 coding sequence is TGCAGTGCTAGACCCGGGACTAGCCCGTCCAATGAGCAGTTCTTC.

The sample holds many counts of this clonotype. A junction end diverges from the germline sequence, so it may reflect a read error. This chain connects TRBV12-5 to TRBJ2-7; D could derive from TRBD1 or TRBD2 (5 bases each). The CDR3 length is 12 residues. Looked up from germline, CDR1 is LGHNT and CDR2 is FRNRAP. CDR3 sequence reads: CASGLLSGTRNF. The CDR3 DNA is TGTGCTAGTGGTTTGCTTTCCGGGACGAGGAACTTC.

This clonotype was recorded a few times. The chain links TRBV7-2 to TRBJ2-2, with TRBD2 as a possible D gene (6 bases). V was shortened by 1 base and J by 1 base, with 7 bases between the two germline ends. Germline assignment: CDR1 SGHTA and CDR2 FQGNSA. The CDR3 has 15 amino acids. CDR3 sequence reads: CASSLVSGNTGELFF. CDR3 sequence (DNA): TGTGCCAGCAGCTTAGTTAGCGGGAACACCGGGGAGCTGTTTTTT.

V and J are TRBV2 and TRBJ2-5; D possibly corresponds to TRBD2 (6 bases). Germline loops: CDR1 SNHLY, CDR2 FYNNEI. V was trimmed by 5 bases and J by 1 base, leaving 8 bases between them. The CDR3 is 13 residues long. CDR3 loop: CASSRESQETQYF. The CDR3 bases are TGTGCCAGCAGTCGGGAGAGCCAAGAGACCCAGTACTTC.

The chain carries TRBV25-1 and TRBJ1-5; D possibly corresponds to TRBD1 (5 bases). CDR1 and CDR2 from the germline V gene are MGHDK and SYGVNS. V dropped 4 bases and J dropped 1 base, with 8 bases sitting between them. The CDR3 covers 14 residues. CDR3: CASSGRGSNQPQHF. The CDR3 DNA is TGTGCCAGCAGTGGAAGGGGAAGCAATCAGCCCCAGCATTTT.

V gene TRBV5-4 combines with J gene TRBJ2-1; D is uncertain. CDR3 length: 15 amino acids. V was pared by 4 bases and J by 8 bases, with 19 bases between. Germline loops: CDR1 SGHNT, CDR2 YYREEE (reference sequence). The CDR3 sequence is CASSQNPGEAHEQFF. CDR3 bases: TGTGCCAGCAGCCAAAACCCGGGTGAGGCCCATGAGCAGTTCTTC.

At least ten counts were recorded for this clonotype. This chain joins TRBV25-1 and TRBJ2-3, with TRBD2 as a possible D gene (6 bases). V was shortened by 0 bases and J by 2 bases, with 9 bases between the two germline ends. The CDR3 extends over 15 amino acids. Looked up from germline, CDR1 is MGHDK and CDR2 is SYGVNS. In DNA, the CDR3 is TGTGCCAGCAGTGAATACGCGGGGTTCACAGATACGCAGTATTTT. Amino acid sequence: CASSEYAGFTDTQYF.

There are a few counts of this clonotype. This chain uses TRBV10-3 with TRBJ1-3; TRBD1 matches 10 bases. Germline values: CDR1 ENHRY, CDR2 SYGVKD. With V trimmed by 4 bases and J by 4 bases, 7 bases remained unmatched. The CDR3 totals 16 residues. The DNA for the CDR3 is TGTGCCATCAGTGGACAGGGGGCGCGATCCGGAAACACCATATATTTT. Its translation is CAISGQGARSGNTIYF.